These T cell receptor beta chains were read from a single sample in a study of control samples from healthy donors and cancer patients. TCRdb's table, derived via immunoSEQ multiplex PCR, lists solely in-frame clones and lacks some. Of about 170,000 clones in the sample, 94% were seen once. The sequencing input was blood. These receptors were taken from a woman between 18 and 29 years old in good health. Each CDR3 is given with its conserved first and last residue. The D gene is left open where the match is weak. Clone size, where shown, is once, few, many, or a class for clones that have expanded.

>TRBV29-1|-|-|TRBJ2-5
TGCAGCGCGGGACTTTCGGGAGAGACCCAGTACTTC
CSAGLSGETQYF
>TRBV3-1/TRBV3-2|-|TRBD2|TRBJ2-3
TGTGCCAGCAGCCTTGGACTAGCGGGGGCGGATACGCAGTATTTT
CASSLGLAGADTQYF
>TRBV4-3|once|TRBD1|TRBJ1-1
TGCGCCAGCAGCCAACCCACCGGACAGGGAAAGACTGAAGCTTTCTTT
CASSQPTGQGKTEAFF
>TRBV19|-|-|TRBJ2-2
TGTGCCAGTAGGCATGGCGTGTTTTGGACAGATAACACCGGGGAGCTGTTTTTT
CASRHGVFWTDNTGELFF
>TRBV5-1|-|-|TRBJ2-1
TGCGCCAGCAGCTTGGAAGTCCGTGAGCAGTTCTTC
CASSLEVREQFF
>TRBV18|-|TRBD1|TRBJ1-2
TGTGCCAGCTCCCGGACAGGGCAGAACTATGGCTACACCTTC
CASSRTGQNYGYTF
>TRBV9|once|-|TRBJ2-6
TGTGCCAGCAGCGTAGAACCAGGTAGCTCTGGGGCCAACGTCCTGACTTTC
CASSVEPGSSGANVLTF
>TRBV18|-|-|TRBJ2-7
TGTGTCAGCTCACCCGGCGCGCCTAGCTCCTACGAGCAGTACTTC
CVSSPGAPSSYEQYF
>TRBV28|-|-|TRBJ2-7
TGTGCCAGCAGTTTATCCCTCGGGAGTAACTACGAGCAGTACTTC
CASSLSLGSNYEQYF
>TRBV9|once|TRBD2|TRBJ2-1
TGTGCCAGCAGCGTAGGCGGGACTAGCGGCTACAATGAGCAGTTCTTC
CASSVGGTSGYNEQFF
>TRBV19|-|-|TRBJ2-5
TGTGCCAGTAGTCCCGGGACTTTCCAAGAGACCCAGTACTTC
CASSPGTFQETQYF
>TRBV3-1/TRBV3-2|-|TRBD2|TRBJ2-7
TGTGCCAGCAGCCCCAGCGGGAGGGCCTACGAGCAGTACTTC
CASSPSGRAYEQYF
>TRBV19|-|-|TRBJ1-2
TGTGCCAGTGGGCCTAGAGGGTCGGCCTATGGCTACACCTTC
CASGPRGSAYGYTF
>TRBV27|-|-|TRBJ1-1
TGTGCCAGCAGTCCGGAGCGGCTGAGGGACACTGAAGCTTTCTTT
CASSPERLRDTEAFF
>TRBV28|-|-|TRBJ1-4
TGTGCCAGCAGGCTAGGGGGGCAGGGTAATGAAAAACTGTTTTTT
CASRLGGQGNEKLFF
>TRBV12-5|once|-|TRBJ1-5
TGTGCTAGTGGTTCCACACTTAGTGGTCCCCAGCATTTT
CASGSTLSGPQHF
>TRBV4-2|-|-|TRBJ1-5
TGTGCCAGCAGCCAGGAGAACAGGGTAAATCAGCCCCAGCATTTT
CASSQENRVNQPQHF
>TRBV10-3|-|-|TRBJ2-2
TGTGCCATCAGTGACGGGGCGTGGGGGACCGGGGAGCTGTTTTTT
CAISDGAWGTGELFF
>TRBV6-1|-|-|TRBJ1-1
TGTGCCAGCAGTGATAGGGCCATGAACACTGAAGCTTTCTTT
CASSDRAMNTEAFF
>TRBV5-5|-|TRBD2|TRBJ2-5
TGTGCCAGCAGCGGAACTAGCGGGAGGGCTAAAGAGACCCAGTACTTC
CASSGTSGRAKETQYF
>TRBV6-6|-|-|TRBJ1-1
TGTGCCAGCCGCCCGGCAACTGAAGCTTTCTTT
CASRPATEAFF
>TRBV5-1|-|-|TRBJ1-4
TGCGCCAGCAGCTTGGACAGGCCGGATGAAAAACTGTTTTTT
CASSLDRPDEKLFF
>TRBV9|-|-|TRBJ1-1
TGTGCCAGCAGCGTAGACGAGGGGGGAATGAACACTGAAGCTTTCTTT
CASSVDEGGMNTEAFF
>TRBV7-9|-|TRBD1|TRBJ2-3
TGTGCCAGCAGCAGAGACCCGGGACAGGGTACAGATACGCAGTATTTT
CASSRDPGQGTDTQYF
>TRBV5-4|-|-|TRBJ2-3
TGTGCCAGCAGCTTGGGCGGGGGCGCAGATACGCAGTATTTT
CASSLGGGADTQYF
>TRBV10-3|-|-|TRBJ2-2
TGTGCCATCAGGGGGACCACGAACACCGGGGAGCTGTTTTTT
CAIRGTTNTGELFF